Presented here are 17 T cell receptor beta chains from one specimen sequenced in a study of T cell responses to AZD1222 COVID-19 vaccine. Libraries were prepared by immunoSEQ multiplex PCR; TCRdb keeps only in-frame clonotypes and omits some of them. The sample holds roughly 150,000 clones; around 93% are singletons and the top ten take roughly 2.3%. This sample comprised peripheral blood, obtained on day 0 of AZD1222 vaccination. The receptors derive from an adult in good health.

This chain connects TRBV5-1 to TRBJ1-4; 12 positions match TRBD1. V was pared by 4 bases and J by 7 bases, with 8 bases of the junction left unmatched. CDR1 is SGHRS and CDR2 is YFSETQ in the germline V gene. The CDR3 totals 16 residues. CDR3 in DNA: TGCGCCAGCAGCCTCCCCGGGACAGGGGGCGGTGAAAAACTGTTTTTT. This codes for CASSLPGTGGGEKLFF.

This clone has only a few counts. The CDR3 coding sequence is TGTGCCAGCAGCTTAGCGCCCCTGCGGGGGGGCACCTACGAGCAGTACTTC. It yields the protein CASSLAPLRGGTYEQYF. The rearrangement links TRBV7-2 to TRBJ2-7; 9 nucleotides match TRBD2. V was pared by 0 bases and J by 2 bases, with 8 bases of the junction left unmatched. The CDR3 contains 17 residues. Germline V gives CDR1 SGHTA, CDR2 FQGNSA.

This chain joins TRBV6-5 and TRBJ1-6; TRBD1 agrees at 9 bases. The CDR3 loop spans 14 amino acids. Germline-derived CDR1 and CDR2 are MNHEY and SVGAGI. Trimming cost V 6 bases and J 6 bases; bases outside gene matches: 3. CDR3 sequence (DNA): TGTGCCAGCAGCCTGACAGGGGGTAATTCACCCCTCCACTTT. It specifies CASSLTGGNSPLHF.

This chain connects TRBV2 to TRBJ2-5; a possible D gene is TRBD1 (6 bases). The germline V gene has CDR1 SNHLY and CDR2 FYNNEI. The CDR3 runs to 14 residues. V was trimmed by 6 bases and J by 5 bases, leaving 16 bases between them. DNA for the CDR3: TGTGCCAGCAGACAACCGGACAGCCCTGAGACCCAGTACTTC. Protein sequence: CASRQPDSPETQYF. The full variable domain, completed using reference TRBV2 and TRBJ2-5, is EPEVTQTPSHQVTQMGQEVILRCVPISNHLYFYWYRQILGQKVEFLVSFYNNEISEKSEIFDDQFSVERPDGSNFTLKIRSTKLEDSAMYFCASRQPDSPETQYFGPGTRLLVL.

The genes are TRBV4-3 and TRBJ1-2; TRBD1 matches 9 bases. J gave up 8 bases and V 0 bases, and 4 bases lay outside the gene matches. This CDR3 has 14 residues. CDR1 is LGHNA and CDR2 is YSLEER in the germline V gene. The chain's CDR3 is CASSQEGQGGGYTF. CDR3 bases: TGCGCCAGCAGCCAAGAGGGACAGGGAGGAGGCTACACCTTC.

The chain links TRBV7-9 to TRBJ2-1, with TRBD1 matching 9 bases. Unmatched junction bases numbered 0, after V lost 3 bases and J lost 0 bases. This CDR3 has 15 residues. The germline V gene encodes CDR1 SEHNR and CDR2 FQNEAQ (reference sequence). For the CDR3, the DNA is TGTGCCAGCAGCTTGGGACAGGGCTCCTACAATGAGCAGTTCTTC. Translation gives CASSLGQGSYNEQFF. Filled out from reference TRBV7-9 and TRBJ2-1, the complete variable domain reads DTGVSQNPRHKITKRGQNVTFRCDPISEHNRLYWYRQTLGQGPEFLTYFQNEAQLEKSRLLSDRFSAERPKGSFSTLEIQRTEQGDSAMYLCASSLGQGSYNEQFFGPGTRLTVL.

The rearrangement uses TRBV30 and TRBJ1-1, with a possible D match to TRBD1 (5 bases). Germline loops: CDR1 GTSNPN, CDR2 SVGIG (reference sequence). The V and J ends lost 3 bases and 10 bases respectively, with 15 bases between them. The CDR3 is made up of 12 amino acids. DNA of the CDR3: TGTGCCTGGAGCCTACAGGCCCCTGGAGCTTTCTTT. This encodes CAWSLQAPGAFF.

This sequence joins TRBV7-3 and TRBJ2-3, with no clear D. The germline V gene has CDR1 SGHTA and CDR2 FQGTGA. V was pared by 5 bases and J by 0 bases, with 15 bases between. The CDR3 has 16 residues. The CDR3 reads CASSLGSLSSTDTQYF. CDR3 DNA sequence: TGTGCCAGCAGCCTAGGTAGCCTGAGTAGCACAGATACGCAGTATTTT.

V and J are TRBV6-4 and TRBJ1-2, with unresolved D. The CDR3 consists of 14 residues. The V gene lost 0 bases and the J gene lost 7 bases, with 12 bases spanning the gap. CDR1 is MRHNA and CDR2 is SNTAGT in the germline V gene. CDR3 residues: CASSDSFLMGGYTF. DNA of the CDR3: TGTGCCAGCAGTGACTCGTTCCTCATGGGTGGCTACACCTTC.

The chain recombines TRBV7-8 with TRBJ2-7; 8 bases map to TRBD1. Germline-derived CDR1 and CDR2 are SGHVS and FQNEAQ. The CDR3 runs 14 residues. With V trimmed by 4 bases and J by 3 bases, 5 bases remained unmatched. In DNA, the CDR3 is TGTGCCAGCAGCTGGGACAGGCGGAACTACGAGCAGTACTTC. Its translation: CASSWDRRNYEQYF.

V gene TRBV7-8 combines with J gene TRBJ2-5; 7 bases match TRBD1. With V trimmed by 5 bases and J by 4 bases, 7 bases remained unmatched. This CDR3 is built from 14 residues. Germline V gene sequence: CDR1 SGHVS, CDR2 FQNEAQ. The CDR3 loop is CASSTGQLIETQYF. The CDR3 DNA reads as TGTGCCAGCAGCACGGGACAGCTAATAGAGACCCAGTACTTC.

The chain employs TRBV7-2 and TRBJ2-7; perhaps TRBD1 as D (5 bases). Germline CDR1 reads SGHTA; CDR2 reads FQGNSA. V was trimmed by 5 bases and J by 4 bases, leaving 15 bases between them. The CDR3 spans 14 residues. The CDR3 DNA is TGTGCCAGCAGCACAACAGGATTCGCTTACGAGCAGTACTTC. Amino acids: CASSTTGFAYEQYF. Full variable domain (rest looked up from reference TRBV7-2 and TRBJ2-7): GAGVSQSPSNKVTEKGKDVELRCDPISGHTALYWYRQSLGQGLEFLIYFQGNSAPDKSGLPSDRFSAERTGGSVSTLTIQRTQQEDSAVYLCASSTTGFAYEQYFGPGTRLTVT.

The chain carries TRBV3-1 (or the pseudogene TRBV3-2) and TRBJ1-2; D is ambiguous. The CDR3 runs 13 residues. The germline V gene has CDR1 LGHDT and CDR2 YNNKEL (reference sequence). Trimming stripped 0 bases from V and 4 bases from J, with 6 bases between. This chain's CDR3 is CASSQDGSYGYTF. CDR3 DNA sequence: TGTGCCAGCAGCCAAGATGGTAGCTATGGCTACACCTTC.

This clone is a singleton in its sample. For the CDR3, the DNA is TGTGCCAGCAGTTACTCGATCGGGAGATCCTACGAGCAGTACTTC. Protein product: CASSYSIGRSYEQYF. V is TRBV6-5 and J is TRBJ2-7, with D possibly matching TRBD2 (6 bases). There are 15 residues in the CDR3. Germline V CDR1 and CDR2: MNHEY, SVGAGI. Deletions cut 0 bases from V and 1 base from J, with 10 bases between.

V and J are TRBV10-2 and TRBJ2-6, with D hard to call. The germline gives CDR1 WSHSY, CDR2 SAAADI. The CDR3 totals 15 residues. Trimming took 8 bases from V and 3 from J, leaving 14 bases between them. CDR3 coding DNA: TGCGCCAGCCGCAAAACTAACGATGGGGCCAACGTCCTGACTTTC. Translated, it gives CASRKTNDGANVLTF.

A word on this clone: Other DNA variants within this sample encode the same CDR3. The chain is built from TRBV5-1 and TRBJ2-3; 11 bases line up with TRBD2. The CDR3 loop spans 17 amino acids. The V gene's germline CDR1 is SGHRS and CDR2 YFSETQ. V lost 0 bases, J lost 0 bases, and 3 bases stayed unmatched. Written as DNA, the CDR3 is TGCGCCAGCAGCTTGGGGCTAGCGGGGGGTAGCACAGATACGCAGTATTTT. Translation: CASSLGLAGGSTDTQYF.

The chain carries TRBV15 and TRBJ1-1; unclear D gene. The CDR3 runs 13 residues. CDR1 and CDR2 (germline): LNHNV, YYDKDF (reference sequence). Trimming removed 5 bases at V and 0 bases at J, with 7 bases between. The CDR3 region is CATSGGLNTEAFF. CDR3 coding DNA: TGTGCCACCAGCGGAGGGTTGAACACTGAAGCTTTCTTT.